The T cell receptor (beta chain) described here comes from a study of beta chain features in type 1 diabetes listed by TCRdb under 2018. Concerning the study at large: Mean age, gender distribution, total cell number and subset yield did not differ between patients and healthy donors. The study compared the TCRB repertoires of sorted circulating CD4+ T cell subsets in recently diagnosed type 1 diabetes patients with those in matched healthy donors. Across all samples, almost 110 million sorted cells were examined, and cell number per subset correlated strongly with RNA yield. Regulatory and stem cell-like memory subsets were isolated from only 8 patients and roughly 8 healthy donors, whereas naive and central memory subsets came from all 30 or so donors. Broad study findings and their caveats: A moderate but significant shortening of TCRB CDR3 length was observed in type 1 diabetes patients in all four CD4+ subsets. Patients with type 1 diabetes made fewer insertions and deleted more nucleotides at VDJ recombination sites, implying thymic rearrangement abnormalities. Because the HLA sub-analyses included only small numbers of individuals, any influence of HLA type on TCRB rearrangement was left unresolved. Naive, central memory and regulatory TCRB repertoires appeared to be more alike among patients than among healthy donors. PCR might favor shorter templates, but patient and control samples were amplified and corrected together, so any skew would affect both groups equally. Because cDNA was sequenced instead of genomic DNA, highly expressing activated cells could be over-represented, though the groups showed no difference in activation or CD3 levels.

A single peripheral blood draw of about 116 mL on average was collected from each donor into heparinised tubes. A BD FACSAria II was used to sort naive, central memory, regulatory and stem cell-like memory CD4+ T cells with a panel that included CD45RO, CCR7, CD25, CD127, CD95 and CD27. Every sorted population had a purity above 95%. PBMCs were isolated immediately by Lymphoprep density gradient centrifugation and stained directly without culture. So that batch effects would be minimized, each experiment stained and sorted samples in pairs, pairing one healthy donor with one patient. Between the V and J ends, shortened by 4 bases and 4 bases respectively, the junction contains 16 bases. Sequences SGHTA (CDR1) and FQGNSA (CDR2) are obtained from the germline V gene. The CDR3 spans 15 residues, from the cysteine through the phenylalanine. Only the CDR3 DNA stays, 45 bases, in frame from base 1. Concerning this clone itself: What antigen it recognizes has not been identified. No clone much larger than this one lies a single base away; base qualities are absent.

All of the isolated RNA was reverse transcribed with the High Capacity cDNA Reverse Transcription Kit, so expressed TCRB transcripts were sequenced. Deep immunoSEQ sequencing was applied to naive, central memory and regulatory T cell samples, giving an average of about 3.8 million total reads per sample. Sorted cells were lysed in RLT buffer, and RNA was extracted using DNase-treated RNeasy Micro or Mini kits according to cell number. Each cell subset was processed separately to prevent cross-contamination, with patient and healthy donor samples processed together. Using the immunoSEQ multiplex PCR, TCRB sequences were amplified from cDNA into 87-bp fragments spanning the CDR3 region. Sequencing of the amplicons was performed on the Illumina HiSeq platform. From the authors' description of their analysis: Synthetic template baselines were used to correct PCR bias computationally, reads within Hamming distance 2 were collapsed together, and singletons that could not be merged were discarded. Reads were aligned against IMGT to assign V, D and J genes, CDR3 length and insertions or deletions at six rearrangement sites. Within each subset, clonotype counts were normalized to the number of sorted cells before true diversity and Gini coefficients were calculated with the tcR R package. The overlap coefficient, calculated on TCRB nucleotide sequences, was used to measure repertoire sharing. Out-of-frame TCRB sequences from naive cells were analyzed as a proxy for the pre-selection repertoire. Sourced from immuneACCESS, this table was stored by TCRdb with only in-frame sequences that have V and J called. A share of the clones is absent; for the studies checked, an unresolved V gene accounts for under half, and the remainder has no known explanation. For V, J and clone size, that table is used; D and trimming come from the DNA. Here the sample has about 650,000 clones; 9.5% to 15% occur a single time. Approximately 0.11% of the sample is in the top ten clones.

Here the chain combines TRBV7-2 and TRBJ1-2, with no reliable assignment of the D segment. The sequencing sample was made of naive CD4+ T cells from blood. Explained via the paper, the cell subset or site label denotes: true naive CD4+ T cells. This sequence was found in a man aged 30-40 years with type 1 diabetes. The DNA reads TGTGCCAGCAGCTCGCGTCGAGGCAGCCGCTATGGCTACACCTTC. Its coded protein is CASSSRRGSRYGYTF. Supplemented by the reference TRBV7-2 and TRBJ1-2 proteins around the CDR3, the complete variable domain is GAGVSQSPSNKVTEKGKDVELRCDPISGHTALYWYRQSLGQGLEFLIYFQGNSAPDKSGLPSDRFSAERTGGSVSTLTIQRTQQEDSAVYLCASSSRRGSRYGYTFGSGTRLTVV.